This T cell receptor beta chain was retrieved from a study of vaccination and CD4 T cells after COVID-19 (dated 2022 in TCRdb). Study-wide context: Convalescent patients had a positive SARS-CoV-2 result on nasal swab PCR, and of these patients, fewer than ten had mild disease and one had severe disease. The convalescent cohort comprised six males and four females, including two Hispanic individuals, seven Caucasians, two Asians and one multiracial person. Two doses of either the Pfizer-BioNTech BNT162b2 vaccine (n=8) or the Moderna mRNA-1273 vaccine (n=2) were administered to participants. Post-COVID blood samples from convalescent patients were collected a median of around 100 days after diagnosis, with a range of 35 to 161 days. Post-vaccine blood samples were taken a median of about 70 days after the second vaccine dose, with a range of roughly 13 to 250 days. The cultures were stimulated with overlapping spike peptide pools from SARS-CoV-2 and from the common cold coronaviruses HCoV-NL63, HCoV-OC43 and HCoV-229E. Control cultures received a CEFX viral epitope pool as the positive control, an HIV-1 Nef peptide pool as the negative control, or no peptide. The spike-specific CD4+ TCR repertoire was compared before and after mRNA vaccination in 10 to 11 COVID-19 convalescent patients and a few infection-naive healthy vaccine recipients. The investigation overall reported the following: Only a relatively small number of convalescent patients were included in the study, and early timepoints following natural infection were not analyzed. In convalescent patients, a median roughly 85% of post-vaccine SARS-CoV-2-reactive clones were detected only after vaccination, suggesting vaccine-specific priming. Of the vaccine-specific clones found in convalescent patients, nearly all (304 of 307) were mono-reactive for SARS-CoV-2 spike instead of being cross-reactive with common cold coronaviruses. The median count of SARS-CoV-2-reactive clonotypes went up from around 21 after infection to 30 to 40 after vaccination, although the change was not significant.

Libraries were made using PCR. DNA from cultured CD4+ T cells underwent TCR sequencing with the Oncomine TCR Beta short-read assay at the Johns Hopkins FTIC core. The QIAamp micro DNA kit was used to extract genomic DNA from the cultured CD4+ T cells. Oncomine TCR Beta libraries from cultured CD4+ T cells were pooled using unique dual indexes and sequenced on an Illumina iSeq 100. Turning to the authors' computational methods: Non-productive sequences were removed, and CDR3s not starting with C, not ending with F or W, or shorter than 7 amino acids were discarded. Antigen-specific clonotypes were identified with the MANAFEST web application by comparing peptide-stimulated wells with reference and other culture wells. To be called positive, a clone needed an FDR below 0.05, an odds ratio above 5, and a productive frequency above 0.1% in at least two of three replicate wells. A clonotype was classed as cross-reactive if the clonotype showed significant expansion both in SARS-CoV-2 spike wells and in at least one common cold coronavirus spike condition. Similarity between CDR3 sequences was evaluated in R version 3.6.1 using Levenshtein distances (stringdist) and unrooted phylogenetic trees (ape). The public reads were reprocessed in TCRdb via fastp at Q25 and MiXCR, keeping in-frame beta chains. Every distinct CDR3 protein forms one entry, paired with its most common genes and DNA. Clone size and V and J calls follow TCRdb, not the original study. In all, the sample holds fewer than 15,000 distinct CDR3 sequences, and around 50% of those were seen once. 14% of the sample is taken by the ten largest.

In the paper's terms, the treatment or condition label means: 10-day PBMC culture with coronavirus spike peptide pools or control peptides (ViraFEST assay). To expand antigen-specific T cells with peptide pools and then pick out the expanded clonotypes through TCR sequencing, the study relied on the ViraFEST assay. The positive SARS-CoV-2 PCR tests of the convalescent patients were dated from March to December 2020, before the Alpha, Beta and Delta variants emerged in the United States. Each well held more than 1.5 million PBMCs cultured in IMDM containing around 5% human AB serum and 10 IU/ml IL-2, with around 9.7 ug/ml peptide pools added. On days 3 and 7, half of the culture medium was replaced with fresh IL-2-containing medium. Once the cells had been in culture for around nine days, the EasySep CD4+ T cell isolation kit was used to isolate CD4+ T cells by negative selection. Ficoll-Paque Plus gradient centrifugation was used to isolate PBMCs from whole blood, and the isolated PBMCs were then either used fresh or cryopreserved at -140C. Triplicate wells were generally used for each culture condition.

To note about this clonotype: No cognate antigen has been identified for it. Qualities for individual bases were not recorded, and no much larger clone is one base off.

Trimming removed 6 bases from V and 4 bases from J; the gene matches leave 9 bases unexplained. Reading from cysteine to phenylalanine, the CDR3 counts 14 amino acids. CDR3 DNA is the only sequence kept; it has 42 bases, read in frame from the first base. CDR1 MNHEY and CDR2 SVGEGT are derived from the germline V gene. Sequencing was performed on CD4+ T cells from blood, cultured in vitro. The sequence joins TRBV6-2 or TRBV6-3 to TRBJ2-7, and TRBD1 aligns with 7 junction nucleotides. The receptor was derived from a human donor who had recovered from COVID-19. CDR3 reads: CASSVAGTAYEQYF. In nucleotide form, the sequence is TGTGCCAGCAGCGTCGCCGGGACAGCATACGAGCAGTACTTC.